This is a list of T cell receptor beta chains from one sample in a study of blood T cell repertoires in COVID-19. TCRdb's copy holds only in-frame clones and misses some; the assay was immunoSEQ multiplex PCR. Here the sample spans around 300,000 clones, around 90% being singletons. Input material: PBMCs or T cells enriched from blood (not recorded which). Every receptor here comes from a woman aged 25 to 39 who had recovered from COVID-19. CDR3s include the opening cysteine and the closing phenylalanine or tryptophan. A D gene is named only where the DNA matches it firmly. Rows give clone size only sometimes, using once, few, many, or a class for an expanded clone.

clone size	V gene	J gene	D gene	CDR3 protein	CDR3 DNA
-	TRBV28	TRBJ2-2	-	CAILGANTGELFF	TGTGCCATCCTCGGAGCGAACACCGGGGAGCTGTTTTTT
-	TRBV28	TRBJ1-1	-	CASSLVTKGTEAFF	TGTGCCAGCAGTTTGGTGACAAAGGGGACTGAAGCTTTCTTT
once	TRBV19	TRBJ1-5	-	CASSIFSQSNQPQHF	TGTGCCAGTAGTATCTTCTCCCAGAGCAATCAGCCCCAGCATTTT
-	TRBV20-1	TRBJ2-7	-	CSAQKREQYF	TGCAGTGCCCAAAAGAGGGAGCAGTACTTC
-	TRBV28	TRBJ2-1	TRBD2	CASSLYGGNNEQFF	TGTGCCAGCAGTTTATACGGGGGGAACAATGAGCAGTTCTTC
-	TRBV24-1	TRBJ2-7	TRBD1	CATSDPTGQGRYEQYF	TGTGCCACCAGTGATCCAACTGGACAGGGTAGGTACGAGCAGTACTTC
-	TRBV19	TRBJ2-4	-	CASKGGHGGNIQYF	TGTGCCAGCAAGGGGGGGCACGGGGGAAACATTCAGTACTTC
few	TRBV6-2/TRBV6-3	TRBJ2-2	TRBD2	CASSYFGGVAGELFF	TGTGCCAGCAGTTACTTTGGGGGGGTTGCCGGGGAGCTGTTTTTT
-	TRBV19	TRBJ1-1	-	CASSLRGTSAFF	TGTGCCAGCAGTCTACGTGGGACTTCAGCTTTCTTT
-	TRBV7-2	TRBJ1-1	-	CASSLDSGVNTEAFF	TGTGCCAGCAGCTTAGATTCGGGGGTGAACACTGAAGCTTTCTTT
once	TRBV6-2/TRBV6-3	TRBJ1-6	-	CASSPRQQSYNSPLHF	TGTGCCAGCAGCCCGCGACAGCAATCCTATAATTCACCCCTCCACTTT
-	TRBV30	TRBJ1-1	TRBD1	CAWRGQGHTEAFF	TGTGCCTGGAGAGGACAGGGGCACACTGAAGCTTTCTTT
-	TRBV28	TRBJ1-6	TRBD1	CASLGGEKGQRNSPLHF	TGTGCCAGCCTAGGGGGCGAGAAAGGACAGAGAAATTCACCCCTCCACTTT
once	TRBV5-1	TRBJ2-5	TRBD1	CASSLDRGLQETQYF	TGCGCCAGCAGCCTGGACAGGGGGCTCCAAGAGACCCAGTACTTC
-	TRBV10-2	TRBJ2-7	-	CASRFDNYEQYF	TGCGCCAGCAGATTCGACAACTACGAGCAGTACTTC
-	TRBV9	TRBJ1-1	TRBD1	CASSAQGATEAFF	TGTGCCAGCAGCGCACAGGGGGCCACTGAAGCTTTCTTT
-	TRBV5-4	TRBJ2-2	TRBD1	CASSPRGQVTGELFF	TGTGCCAGCAGCCCCAGGGGGCAGGTCACCGGGGAGCTGTTTTTT
-	TRBV6-5	TRBJ2-3	-	CASTEAVSYTDTQYF	TGTGCCAGCACCGAGGCAGTATCCTACACAGATACGCAGTATTTT
-	TRBV5-4	TRBJ1-1	-	CASSLDGFTTEAFF	TGTGCCAGCAGCTTGGACGGTTTCACCACTGAAGCTTTCTTT
-	TRBV28	TRBJ1-6	TRBD1	CASSLPPGQSSYNSPLHF	TGTGCCAGCAGTTTACCCCCGGGACAGAGCTCCTATAATTCACCCCTCCACTTT
-	TRBV11-2	TRBJ2-1	TRBD2	CASSSRTSGGYNEQFF	TGTGCCAGCAGCTCCAGGACTAGCGGGGGTTACAATGAGCAGTTCTTC
-	TRBV19	TRBJ1-1	TRBD1	CASSTPTGGGFTEAFF	TGTGCCAGTAGTACACCGACAGGGGGGGGGTTCACTGAAGCTTTCTTT
few	TRBV21-1	TRBJ2-7	-	CASSRGPGAREQYF	TGTGCCAGCAGCAGAGGACCAGGGGCGCGGGAGCAGTACTTC
once	TRBV5-1	TRBJ2-1	TRBD1	CASTSQGYSEQFF	TGCGCCAGCACCTCACAGGGGTATAGTGAGCAGTTCTTC
-	TRBV2	TRBJ2-2	-	CASSEVRGGTGELFF	TGTGCCAGCAGTGAGGTCAGGGGTGGTACCGGGGAGCTGTTTTTT
-	TRBV9	TRBJ2-7	TRBD1	CASSVDTGGIKVEQYF	TGTGCCAGCAGCGTAGACACAGGGGGGATAAAGGTGGAGCAGTACTTC
-	TRBV27	TRBJ2-7	-	CASSFLDSYSPYEQYF	TGTGCCAGCAGTTTCCTCGACTCTTATTCCCCCTACGAGCAGTACTTC
-	TRBV6-1	TRBJ1-1	-	CASSDYRVNTEAFF	TGTGCCAGCAGTGATTACAGGGTGAACACTGAAGCTTTCTTT
-	TRBV9	TRBJ1-1	-	CASSVDPGVNTEAFF	TGTGCCAGCAGCGTAGACCCAGGGGTGAACACTGAAGCTTTCTTT
-	TRBV6-5	TRBJ2-1	-	CASSLAASSYNEQFF	TGTGCCAGCAGCTTAGCGGCGAGCTCCTACAATGAGCAGTTCTTC
-	TRBV5-6	TRBJ2-2	-	CASRGRRTGELFF	TGTGCCAGCAGGGGGAGACGAACCGGGGAGCTGTTTTTT
-	TRBV5-6	TRBJ2-7	TRBD2	CASSLSLAGNYEQYF	TGTGCCAGCAGCTTGAGCTTAGCGGGAAACTACGAGCAGTACTTC
-	TRBV7-2	TRBJ2-2	TRBD1	CASSSHGTGGTGELFF	TGTGCCAGCAGCTCTCACGGGACAGGGGGAACCGGGGAGCTGTTTTTT
few	TRBV24-1	TRBJ1-2	-	CAATGYNYGYTF	TGTGCCGCGACAGGATACAACTATGGCTACACCTTC
-	TRBV11-2	TRBJ2-1	TRBD2	CASSLDPQGGTYNEQFF	TGTGCCAGCAGCTTAGATCCCCAGGGAGGGACCTACAATGAGCAGTTCTTC
-	TRBV7-3	TRBJ1-2	-	CASSLGTQRGGYTF	TGTGCCAGCAGCTTAGGAACCCAAAGGGGTGGCTACACCTTC
once	TRBV28	TRBJ2-3	-	CASSSLGGGTDTQYF	TGTGCCAGCAGTTCCCTAGGAGGGGGCACAGATACGCAGTATTTT
-	TRBV28	TRBJ2-6	TRBD1	CASSLPSQGAGGANVLTF	TGTGCCAGCAGTTTGCCCTCCCAGGGGGCAGGTGGGGCCAACGTCCTGACTTTC
-	TRBV15	TRBJ2-7	-	CATSRDSTYEQYF	TGTGCCACCAGCAGAGATAGCACCTACGAGCAGTACTTC
-	TRBV2	TRBJ2-1	TRBD2	CASEPSSGSNNEQFF	TGTGCCAGCGAACCGTCTAGCGGGAGTAACAATGAGCAGTTCTTC
-	TRBV2	TRBJ2-3	TRBD2	CASSPRTSGRAADTQYF	TGTGCCAGCAGTCCCCGGACTAGCGGGAGGGCCGCAGATACGCAGTATTTT
-	TRBV2	TRBJ2-3	TRBD1	CASRNPGQGARDTQYF	TGTGCCAGTCGAAATCCGGGACAGGGGGCGAGAGATACGCAGTATTTT
few	TRBV7-2	TRBJ1-2	-	CASSGPGASYGYTF	TGTGCCAGCAGCGGTCCAGGGGCCTCCTATGGCTACACCTTC
-	TRBV5-1	TRBJ1-2	TRBD1	CASSHGRQGNYGYTF	TGCGCCAGCAGCCATGGGAGACAGGGCAACTATGGCTACACCTTC
-	TRBV11-2	TRBJ2-4	TRBD2	CASSSRGLALLAVQYF	TGTGCCAGCAGCTCCCGGGGGCTAGCCTTACTAGCGGTTCAGTACTTC
-	TRBV9	TRBJ1-3	TRBD1	CASSRQGSGNTIYF	TGTGCCAGCAGCCGACAGGGTTCCGGAAACACCATATATTTT
-	TRBV28	TRBJ2-2	-	CASSLPGRRQDGELFF	TGTGCCAGCAGCCTCCCGGGACGTAGACAGGACGGGGAGCTGTTTTTT
-	TRBV10-3	TRBJ1-1	-	CATTGGMNTEAFF	TGTGCCACGACGGGAGGGATGAACACTGAAGCTTTCTTT
-	TRBV3-1/TRBV3-2	TRBJ1-3	-	CASSQVHSGSGNTIYF	TGTGCCAGCAGCCAAGTCCATAGCGGTTCTGGAAACACCATATATTTT